This T cell receptor (beta chain) was documented in a study of T cell clonality in common variable immunodeficiency. Ten or more counts support this clone. The read comes to an end 3 residues before the CDR3 does, leaving the germline J gene to fill in the end. CDR1 and CDR2 (germline): GTSNPN, SVGIG (reference sequence). This CDR3 has 16 residues. Trimming shortened V by 2 bases and J by 2 bases, and 16 bases separated the two germline ends. Here immunoSEQ multiplex PCR was the method, and the copy in TCRdb shows in-frame clones only, minus some. This sample comprises about 52,000 clones, none seen once only.

Sample: peripheral blood mononuclear cells. The chain is built from TRBV30 and TRBJ1-5; D perhaps matches TRBD1 (5 bases). This TCR was sampled from a person aged 18-70 years in good health. CDR3 DNA (partial): TGTGCCTGGAGTCTACAAGGGGAATATGGCAATCAGCCC. Translating it yields CAWSLQGEYGNQP. The CDR3 in full is CAWSLQGEYGNQPQHF.